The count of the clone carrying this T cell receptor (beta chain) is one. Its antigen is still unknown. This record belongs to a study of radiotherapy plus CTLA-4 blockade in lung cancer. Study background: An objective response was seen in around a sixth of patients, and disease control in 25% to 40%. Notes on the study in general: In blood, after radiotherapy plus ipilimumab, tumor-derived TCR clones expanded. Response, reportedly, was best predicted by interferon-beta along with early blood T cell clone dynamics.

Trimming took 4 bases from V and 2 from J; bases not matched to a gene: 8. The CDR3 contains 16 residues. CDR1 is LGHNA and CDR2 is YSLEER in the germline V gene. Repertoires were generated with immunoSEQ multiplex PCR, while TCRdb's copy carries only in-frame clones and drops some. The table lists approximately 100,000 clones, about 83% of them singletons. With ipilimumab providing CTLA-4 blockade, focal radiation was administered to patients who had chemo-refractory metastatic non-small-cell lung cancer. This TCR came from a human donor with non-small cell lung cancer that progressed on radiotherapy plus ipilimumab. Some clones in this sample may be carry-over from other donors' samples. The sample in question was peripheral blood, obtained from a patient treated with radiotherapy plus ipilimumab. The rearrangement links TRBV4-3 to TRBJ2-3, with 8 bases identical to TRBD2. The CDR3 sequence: CASSRKAGVPTDTQYF. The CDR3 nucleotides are TGCGCCAGCAGCCGCAAAGCGGGGGTTCCCACAGATACGCAGTATTTT.